This T cell receptor (beta chain) was identified in a study of monozygotic twins with inflammatory bowel disease. Study-wide points: IBD patients shared fewer clonotypes with others than healthy twins, especially with disease activity. Repertoires of patients may have been made more variable by differing immunosuppressive treatments.

Germline values: CDR1 MNHEY, CDR2 SVGEGT. The CDR3 consists of 14 residues. About this clonotype itself: Its antigen is not identified.

Researchers ran eight separate cDNA reactions for each sample. Each CDR3 protein gets one entry in TCRdb, which reprocessed the 5' RACE reads and gives no DNA. The table for this sample gives 350,000 to 550,000 distinct CDR3 sequences. This chain links TRBV6-2 or TRBV6-3 with TRBJ1-5; the TCRdb D gene call, TRBD1, has no DNA to confirm it. Sequenced sample: blood. The clonotype was recovered from a human donor with ulcerative colitis or Crohn's disease, or a healthy co-twin of an affected twin (not recorded which). CDR3 sequence reads: CASSPTGLGQPQHF.